These 18 T cell receptor beta chains share one sample of origin, sequenced in a study of neurological immune-mediated disorders. TCRdb reanalysed the 5' RACE reads using MiXCR and keeps one entry per CDR3 protein. The data hold around 46,000 distinct CDR3 sequences, with less than 2% observed a single time. Sequenced: PBMCs. The receptor source for this set is a middle-aged woman with multiple sclerosis.

The table lists this clonotype with many counts. The V call is TRBV15, the J call TRBJ2-3; TRBD1 is a possible D gene (5 bases). The germline V and J ends were trimmed by 0 bases and 6 bases, with 7 bases remaining between them. Germline V lookup: CDR1 LNHNV, CDR2 YYDKDF (reference sequence). The CDR3 loop spans 13 amino acids. DNA of the CDR3: TGTGCCACCAGCAGAGATGGGGCGGATACGCAGTATTTT. Translation gives CATSRDGADTQYF. Full variable domain (outside the CDR3, taken from reference TRBV15 and TRBJ2-3): DAMVIQNPRYQVTQFGKPVTLSCSQTLNHNVMYWYQQKSSQAPKLLFHYYDKDFNNEADTPDNFQSRRPNTSFCFLDIRSPGLGDTAMYLCATSRDGADTQYFGPGTRLTVL.

In its sample, this clonotype was seen many times. The chain recombines TRBV12-3 or TRBV12-4 with TRBJ1-1, with 9 bases lining up with TRBD1. The J segment lost 8 bases and the V segment lost 3 bases, leaving 4 bases of the junction unmatched. CDR3 length: 13 residues. CDR3 bases: TGTGCCAGCAGTTTGGGGGGGACAGGGGAAGCTTTCTTT. This sequence encodes CASSLGGTGEAFF.

This clonotype was seen many times. This chain links TRBV5-1 with TRBJ2-3; tentative D call: TRBD2 (6 bases). CDR1 SGHRS and CDR2 YFSETQ come from the germline V gene. With 3 bases removed from V and 0 bases from J, the gap between germline ends came to 11 bases. The length of the CDR3 is 15 residues. CDR3 residues: CASSSAGTSTDTQYF. CDR3 sequence (DNA): TGCGCCAGCAGCTCGGCGGGGACTAGCACAGATACGCAGTATTTT. Using reference TRBV5-1 and TRBJ2-3 for the parts outside the CDR3, the full variable domain is KAGVTQTPRYLIKTRGQQVTLSCSPISGHRSVSWYQQTPGQGLQFLFEYFSETQRNKGNFPGRFSGRQFSNSRSEMNVSTLELGDSALYLCASSSAGTSTDTQYFGPGTRLTVL.

This clonotype was seen ten or more times. The rearrangement joins TRBV10-3 to TRBJ2-1; no definite D call. The CDR3 is 14 residues long. V was cut by 0 bases and J by 5 bases, with 8 bases left in between. The germline V gene encodes CDR1 ENHRY and CDR2 SYGVKD. In nucleotides, the CDR3 is TGTGCCATCAGTGAGTCATCGACCGACAATGAGCAGTTCTTC. Protein product: CAISESSTDNEQFF.

This clonotype occurred many times. The J gene is TRBJ1-2, the V gene TRBV5-1; no firm D call. V was clipped by 0 bases and J by 4 bases, with 10 bases between them. CDR1 and CDR2 from the germline V gene are SGHRS and YFSETQ. CDR3 size: 14 residues. CDR3 in amino acids: CASSLVGSSYGYTF. CDR3 in DNA: TGCGCCAGCAGCTTGGTGGGCAGCAGCTATGGCTACACCTTC. Drawing the rest from reference TRBV5-1 and TRBJ1-2, the complete variable domain is KAGVTQTPRYLIKTRGQQVTLSCSPISGHRSVSWYQQTPGQGLQFLFEYFSETQRNKGNFPGRFSGRQFSNSRSEMNVSTLELGDSALYLCASSLVGSSYGYTFGSGTRLTVV.

This clonotype was seen at least ten times. V usage is TRBV9 and J usage is TRBJ1-1; D is ambiguous. This CDR3 is built from 16 residues. Germline V lookup: CDR1 SGDLS, CDR2 YYNGEE. V was cut by 3 bases and J by 1 base, with 16 bases left in between. CDR3 DNA sequence: TGTGCCAGCAGCGATCGGAACGGGAACGGGAACACTGAAGCTTTCTTT. Protein sequence: CASSDRNGNGNTEAFF.

Many counts were recorded for this clonotype. J is TRBJ2-3 and V is TRBV20-1; no reliable D call. The germline V gene has CDR1 DFQATT and CDR2 SNEGSKA (reference sequence). Between the trimmed V and J ends, which lost 4 bases and 5 bases, there was a span of 7 bases. This CDR3 has 11 residues. CDR3 in amino acids: CSATRGDTQYF. In DNA form, the CDR3 reads TGCAGTGCTACGAGAGGAGATACGCAGTATTTT.

This clonotype was found many times. J is TRBJ1-5 and V is TRBV2; D not resolved. Germline CDR1 and CDR2: SNHLY and FYNNEI. Between the trimmed V and J ends, which lost 1 base and 0 bases, there was a span of 10 bases. The CDR3 spans 16 residues. CDR3 coding DNA: TGTGCCAGCAGTGAAGAACAGACGGATAGCAATCAGCCCCAGCATTTT. Translated, it gives CASSEEQTDSNQPQHF.

This clonotype was recorded at least ten times. The CDR3 bases are TGTGCCACCAGCAGAGAGGGACTAGCGGGGGCCCATGAGCAGTTCTTC. It encodes CATSREGLAGAHEQFF. This chain uses TRBV15 with TRBJ2-1, with 14 bases that match TRBD2. Germline V gene data show CDR1 as LNHNV and CDR2 as YYDKDF (reference sequence). With 0 bases clipped from V and 8 bases from J, the junction kept 3 bases outside the gene matches. The CDR3 runs to 16 residues.

This clonotype was recorded many times. This sequence joins TRBV20-1 and TRBJ1-4; possible D gene TRBD1, 5 bases. Germline V CDR1 and CDR2: DFQATT, SNEGSKA (reference sequence). Trimming shortened V by 7 bases and J by 1 base, and 16 bases separated the two germline ends. The CDR3 is 15 amino acids. CDR3 residues: CSVLTGRITNEKLFF. DNA for the CDR3: TGCAGTGTTCTCACGGGGCGCATAACTAATGAAAAACTGTTTTTT.

This clonotype has ten or more counts. The chain joins TRBV7-9 to TRBJ2-6; TRBD2 matches at 7 bases. The junction had 13 bases not matched to a gene; V was cut back by 11 bases and J by 0 bases. The CDR3 length is 17 residues. Germline-derived CDR1 and CDR2 are SEHNR and FQNEAQ (reference sequence). CDR3: CAGGRGQPLSGANVLTF. The CDR3 nucleotides are TGTGCCGGGGGGAGGGGCCAGCCCCTCTCTGGGGCCAACGTCCTGACTTTC.

There are a few counts of this clonotype. The V gene is TRBV5-1, the J gene TRBJ2-1, with 10 bases fitting TRBD2. V was pared by 3 bases and J by 9 bases, with 6 bases of the junction left unmatched. Germline V lookup: CDR1 SGHRS, CDR2 YFSETQ. This CDR3 comprises 14 residues. The CDR3 nucleotides are TGCGCCAGCAGCTGGGGTAGCGGGGGGCTTGAGCAGTTCTTC. Amino acid sequence: CASSWGSGGLEQFF.

This clonotype was picked up many times. V is TRBV15 and J is TRBJ2-7, with D possibly matching TRBD1 (5 bases). Deletions cut 3 bases from V and 3 bases from J, with 6 bases between. The CDR3 is 12 amino acids. Per germline, CDR1 LNHNV and CDR2 YYDKDF (reference sequence). This chain's CDR3 is CATSSQGYEQYF. The DNA of the CDR3 is TGTGCCACCAGCAGCCAGGGCTACGAGCAGTACTTC. Together with reference TRBV15 and TRBJ2-7, the CDR3 gives the full variable domain: DAMVIQNPRYQVTQFGKPVTLSCSQTLNHNVMYWYQQKSSQAPKLLFHYYDKDFNNEADTPDNFQSRRPNTSFCFLDIRSPGLGDTAMYLCATSSQGYEQYFGPGTRLTVT.

This clonotype came up many times. The genes are TRBV5-1 and TRBJ2-1; tentative D call: TRBD2 (6 bases). This CDR3 is 15 amino acids long. Germline V gives CDR1 SGHRS, CDR2 YFSETQ. V was clipped by 4 bases and J by 6 bases, with 17 bases between them. The CDR3 here is CASSLLGVGGNEQFF. CDR3 nucleotide sequence: TGCGCCAGCAGCCTCTTGGGGGTGGGAGGCAATGAGCAGTTCTTC.

The sample holds many counts of this clonotype. The rearrangement uses TRBV9 and TRBJ1-5; 9 nucleotides agree with TRBD1. In germline, CDR1 is SGDLS, CDR2 YYNGEE. The length of the CDR3 is 15 residues. The trim removed 5 bases at V and 4 bases at J, leaving 7 bases unmatched. CDR3 nucleotide sequence: TGTGCCAGCAGTAAGGCCGGACAGGGGAATCAGCCCCAGCATTTT. Protein: CASSKAGQGNQPQHF.

Ten or more counts support this clonotype. J is TRBJ1-2 and V is TRBV2, with 7 bases identical to TRBD1. V dropped 6 bases and J dropped 6; count of bases not matched to a gene: 7. From germline, CDR1 is SNHLY and CDR2 FYNNEI. The CDR3 is 13 amino acids. Written as DNA, the CDR3 is TGTGCCAGCAGCGTTAGGGGGCTCAATGGCTACACCTTC. Its translation: CASSVRGLNGYTF.

The sample holds many counts of this clonotype. The chain employs TRBV6-6 and TRBJ1-1; 7 bases align to TRBD1. This CDR3 region has 17 residues. V gave up 4 bases and J gave up 4 bases; unmatched junction bases: 15. CDR1 and CDR2 from the germline V gene are MNHNY and SVGAGI (reference sequence). The CDR3 bases are TGTGCCAGCAGTTTCCAGACAGGGAGGAGAAGGAGCACTGAAGCTTTCTTT. This codes for CASSFQTGRRRSTEAFF.

This clonotype was found many times. The gene calls are TRBV5-1 and TRBJ2-7; no clear D gene. The CDR3 covers 12 residues. The germline gives CDR1 SGHRS, CDR2 YFSETQ. The ends were cut back, 1 base at V and 4 bases at J, with 6 bases in the middle. The DNA of the CDR3 is TGCGCCAGCAGCTTGAACCGGTACGAGCAGTACTTC. This gives the protein CASSLNRYEQYF.